The 18 T cell receptor beta chains presented below share a single source sample, sequenced in a study of a mutant IDH1 vaccine in newly diagnosed glioma. Which antigens these TCRs recognize remains unknown. Time point reported: week 11, during vaccination. Vaccination used 300 ug of mutant IDH1 20-mer peptide per dose, with topical imiquimod. Some clones are missing from TCRdb's copy, which holds only in-frame ones; the method was immunoSEQ multiplex PCR. Of some 59,000 clones listed, about nine tenths are singletons. This specimen was PBMCs, taken from a glioma patient whose treatment included an IDH1 peptide vaccine. These receptors were taken from a man in his forties or fifties with glioma.

The genes are TRBV10-1 and TRBJ2-3; D might be TRBD2 (5 bases). Trimming pared 6 bases from V and 4 bases from J, leaving 20 bases between. Germline values: CDR1 WNHNN, CDR2 SYGVQD (reference sequence). This CDR3 is 16 amino acids long. The CDR3 sequence is CASSFPGVPASDTQYF. Written as DNA, the CDR3 is TGCGCCAGCAGCTTCCCCGGGGTACCCGCCTCAGATACGCAGTATTTT.

This clone appeared a few times. This chain uses TRBV5-4 with TRBJ2-1; tentative D call: TRBD2 (6 bases). The CDR3 loop spans 16 amino acids. Trimming cost V 0 bases and J 0 bases, with 10 bases left between them. CDR1 is SGHNT and CDR2 is YYREEE in the germline V gene (reference sequence). The CDR3 DNA follows: TGTGCCAGCAGCTTGGTCTCAGCGGGCTCCTACAATGAGCAGTTCTTC. This gives the protein CASSLVSAGSYNEQFF.

The chain uses TRBV19 and TRBJ1-2; TRBD1 might be the D (6 bases). V was trimmed by 5 bases and J by 8 bases, leaving 15 bases between them. There are 13 residues in the CDR3. Germline CDR1 is LNHDA and CDR2 is SQIVND (reference sequence). CDR3 region: CASSPTGSVGYTF. The DNA for the CDR3 is TGTGCCAGTAGTCCTACAGGGTCGGTGGGCTACACCTTC.

The chain is built from TRBV11-1 and TRBJ2-7; D remains unclear. The V end lost 0 bases, the J end lost 8 bases, and 8 bases lay between the germline ends. CDR1 SGHAT and CDR2 FQDESV come from the germline V gene (reference sequence). The CDR3 loop spans 12 amino acids. CDR3 protein: CASSLAGSQQYF. The CDR3 DNA sequence: TGTGCCAGCAGCTTAGCAGGGTCCCAGCAGTACTTC.

This chain uses TRBV6-5 with TRBJ1-1; 10 bases are shared with TRBD1. J was trimmed by 7 bases and V by 6 bases; bases with no gene match: 11. Germline V gene sequence: CDR1 MNHEY, CDR2 SVGAGI. This CDR3 has 15 amino acids. The CDR3 nucleotides are TGTGCCAGCAGCAGACAGGGGGCGAAACTAAGTGAAGCTTTCTTT. Protein product: CASSRQGAKLSEAFF.

CDR3 sequence: CASSVGQGASRETQYF. The CDR3 nucleotides are TGTGCCAGCAGCGTAGGGCAGGGGGCATCTAGAGAGACCCAGTACTTC. This rearrangement joins TRBV9 to TRBJ2-5; 8 bases line up with TRBD1. V shed 0 bases, J shed 4 bases, and the junction held 8 bases outside the gene matches. Germline values: CDR1 SGDLS, CDR2 YYNGEE. This CDR3 contains 16 residues.

As regards this clone: The same CDR3 arises from other DNA sequences in this sample as well. In nucleotides, the CDR3 is TGTGCCTGGAGCCGGGGAGCAAGTCAGCCCCAGCATTTT. The encoded protein is CAWSRGASQPQHF. The chain is built from TRBV30 and TRBJ1-5; D remains ambiguous. V lost 3 bases and J 6 bases, leaving 12 bases between the germline ends. Per the germline V gene, CDR1 is GTSNPN and CDR2 is SVGIG (reference sequence). CDR3 length: 13 amino acids. The complete variable domain, with remaining parts taken from reference TRBV30 and TRBJ1-5, reads SQTIHQWPATLVQPVGSPLSLECTVEGTSNPNLYWYRQAAGRGLQLLFYSVGIGQISSEVPQNLSASRPQDRQFILSSKKLLLSDSGFYLCAWSRGASQPQHFGDGTRLSIL.

V usage is TRBV2 and J usage is TRBJ2-2, with 7 bases fitting TRBD2. Per the germline V gene, CDR1 is SNHLY and CDR2 is FYNNEI. The length of the CDR3 is 14 residues. V lost 2 bases and J lost 6; bases outside the gene matches: 3. CDR3 loop: CASSESRGAGELFF. The CDR3 DNA sequence: TGTGCCAGCAGTGAATCACGGGGGGCCGGGGAGCTGTTTTTT. Together with reference TRBV2 and TRBJ2-2, the CDR3 gives the full variable domain: EPEVTQTPSHQVTQMGQEVILRCVPISNHLYFYWYRQILGQKVEFLVSFYNNEISEKSEIFDDQFSVERPDGSNFTLKIRSTKLEDSAMYFCASSESRGAGELFFGEGSRLTVL.

This chain uses TRBV28 with TRBJ1-5; 8 bases match TRBD1. Germline trimming cut 5 bases from V and 4 bases from J; bases unmatched to any gene: 7. From germline, CDR1 is MDHEN and CDR2 SYDVKM. This CDR3 comprises 15 residues. The CDR3 reads CASSTLQGGNQPQHF. The DNA for the CDR3 is TGTGCCAGCAGTACCCTACAGGGGGGGAATCAGCCCCAGCATTTT.

This CDR3 reads CAWSVLAGYNEQFF. CDR3 coding DNA: TGTGCCTGGAGTGTGCTAGCAGGTTACAATGAGCAGTTCTTC. The chain couples TRBV30 to TRBJ2-1; D is perhaps TRBD2 (5 bases). The CDR3 sequence is 14 residues long. Between the trimmed V and J ends, which lost 0 bases and 4 bases, there was a span of 10 bases. CDR1 GTSNPN and CDR2 SVGIG come from the germline V gene (reference sequence).

This clone was seen a few times. The chain uses TRBV19 and TRBJ1-2; D remains ambiguous. CDR1 and CDR2 from the germline V gene are LNHDA and SQIVND (reference sequence). The CDR3 loop spans 14 amino acids. V shed 6 bases and J shed 5 bases, with 16 bases lying between them. CDR3 amino acids: CASSRRTSTYGYTF. CDR3 nucleotide sequence: TGTGCCAGTAGCCGACGCACAAGCACTTATGGCTACACCTTC.

The chain recombines TRBV11-2 with TRBJ2-1; 8 positions match TRBD2. Germline CDR1 reads SGHAT; CDR2 reads FQNNGV. Trimming took 6 bases from V and 7 from J; bases not matched to a gene: 8. There are 14 residues in the CDR3. In DNA, the CDR3 is TGTGCCAGCAGTAAAAGCGGGAGTGGTAATGAGCAGTTCTTC. This gives the protein CASSKSGSGNEQFF.

The rearrangement links TRBV15 to TRBJ1-2; unclear D gene. CDR3 length: 13 residues. Between the trimmed V and J ends, which lost 3 bases and 8 bases, there was a span of 13 bases. Per the germline V gene, CDR1 is LNHNV and CDR2 is YYDKDF (reference sequence). The CDR3 spells CATSSRTPKGYTF. DNA for the CDR3: TGTGCCACCAGCAGCAGGACTCCTAAGGGCTACACCTTC.

In this sample, this clone turned up a few times. CDR3 DNA sequence: TGCGCCAGCAGCCAAAAATTACAGGACAGGAGCAACTATGGCTACACCTTC. Encoded protein: CASSQKLQDRSNYGYTF. The J gene is TRBJ1-2, the V gene TRBV4-1, with TRBD1 matching 7 bases. After removal of 2 bases from V and 2 bases from J, the junction contained 11 bases not matched to a gene. Germline CDR1 and CDR2: MGHRA and YSYEKL. The CDR3 covers 17 residues.

This chain joins TRBV6-5 and TRBJ2-7; D not resolved. There are 10 residues in the CDR3. With 3 bases removed from V and 4 bases from J, the gap between germline ends came to 1 base. Germline V lookup: CDR1 MNHEY, CDR2 SVGAGI. The CDR3 DNA sequence: TGTGCCAGCAGTTATTACGAGCAGTACTTC. Protein sequence: CASSYYEQYF.

The chain uses TRBV5-1 and TRBJ2-1; D is uncertain. V dropped 2 bases and J dropped 7 bases, with 10 bases sitting between them. There are 13 residues in the CDR3. The V gene's germline CDR1 is SGHRS and CDR2 YFSETQ. The CDR3 protein is CASSLVSQNEQFF. The CDR3 nucleotides are TGCGCCAGCAGCTTAGTAAGCCAGAATGAGCAGTTCTTC.

The chain has TRBV28 and TRBJ2-5; the match to TRBD2 covers 7 bases. The CDR3 consists of 12 residues. Germline CDR1 reads MDHEN; CDR2 reads SYDVKM. Trimming took 10 bases from V and 6 from J; bases not matched to a gene: 8. The CDR3: CATIGGGKTQYF. CDR3 sequence (DNA): TGTGCCACCATTGGCGGGGGAAAGACCCAGTACTTC.

The CDR3 reads CSGTGMGETQYF. The DNA for the CDR3 is TGCAGCGGAACAGGGATGGGCGAGACCCAGTACTTC. The chain couples TRBV29-1 to TRBJ2-5; tentative D call: TRBD1 (6 bases). Trimming left V 7 bases short and J 5 bases short, with 14 bases between. Germline V gene sequence: CDR1 SQVTM, CDR2 ANQGSEA. This CDR3 has 12 residues. The variable domain in full, with the rest retrieved from reference TRBV29-1 and TRBJ2-5, is SAVISQKPSRDICQRGTSLTIQCQVDSQVTMMFWYRQQPGQSLTLIATANQGSEATYESGFVIDKFPISRPNLTFSTLTVSNMSPEDSSIYLCSGTGMGETQYFGPGTRLLVL.